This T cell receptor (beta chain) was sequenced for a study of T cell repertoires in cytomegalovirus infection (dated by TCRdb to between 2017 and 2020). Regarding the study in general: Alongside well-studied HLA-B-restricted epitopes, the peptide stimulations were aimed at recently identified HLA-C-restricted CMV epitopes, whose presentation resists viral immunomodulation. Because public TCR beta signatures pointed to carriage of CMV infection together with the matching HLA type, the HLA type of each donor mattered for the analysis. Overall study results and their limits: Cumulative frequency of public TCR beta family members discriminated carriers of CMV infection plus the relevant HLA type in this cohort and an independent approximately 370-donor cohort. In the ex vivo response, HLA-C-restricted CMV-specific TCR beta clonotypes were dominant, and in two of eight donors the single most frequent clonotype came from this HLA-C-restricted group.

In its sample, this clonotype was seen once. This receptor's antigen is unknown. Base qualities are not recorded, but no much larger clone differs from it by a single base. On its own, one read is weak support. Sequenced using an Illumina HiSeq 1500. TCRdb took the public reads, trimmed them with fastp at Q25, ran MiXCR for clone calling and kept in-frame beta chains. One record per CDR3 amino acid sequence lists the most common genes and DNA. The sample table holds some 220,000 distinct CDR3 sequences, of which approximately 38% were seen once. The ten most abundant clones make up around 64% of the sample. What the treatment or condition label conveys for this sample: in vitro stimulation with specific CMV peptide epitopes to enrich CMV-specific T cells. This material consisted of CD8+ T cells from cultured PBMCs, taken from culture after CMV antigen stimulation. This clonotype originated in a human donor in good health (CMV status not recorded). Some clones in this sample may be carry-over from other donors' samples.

The CDR3 region: CASSELGRGVNSPLHF. The nucleotide sequence is TGTGCCAGCAGTGAACTGGGCAGGGGCGTCAATTCACCCCTCCACTTT. Recombination connected TRBV2 to TRBJ1-6; the D segment could be TRBD1, given 6 matching bases. V gives up 2 bases and J gives up 7 bases, and the segment between their germline ends measures 15 bases. The CDR3 runs 16 residues from the cysteine to the phenylalanine. Solely the CDR3 DNA is kept, with 48 bases framed from the first base. CDR1 SNHLY and CDR2 FYNNEI were looked up in the germline V gene.